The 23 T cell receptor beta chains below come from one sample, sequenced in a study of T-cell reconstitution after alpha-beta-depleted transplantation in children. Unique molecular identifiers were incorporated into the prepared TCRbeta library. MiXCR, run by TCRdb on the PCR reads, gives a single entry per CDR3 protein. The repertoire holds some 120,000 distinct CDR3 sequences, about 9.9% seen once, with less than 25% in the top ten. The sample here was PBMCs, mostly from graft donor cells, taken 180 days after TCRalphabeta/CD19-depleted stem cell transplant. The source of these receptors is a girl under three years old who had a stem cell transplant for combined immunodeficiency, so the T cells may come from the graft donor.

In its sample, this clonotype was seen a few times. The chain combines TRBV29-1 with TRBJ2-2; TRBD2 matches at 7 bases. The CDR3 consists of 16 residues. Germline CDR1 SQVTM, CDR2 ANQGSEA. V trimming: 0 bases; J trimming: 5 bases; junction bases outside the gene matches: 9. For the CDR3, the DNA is TGCAGCGTTGAAGATCGGGGCGGGAGAGGAACCGGGGAGCTGTTTTTT. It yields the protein CSVEDRGGRGTGELFF.

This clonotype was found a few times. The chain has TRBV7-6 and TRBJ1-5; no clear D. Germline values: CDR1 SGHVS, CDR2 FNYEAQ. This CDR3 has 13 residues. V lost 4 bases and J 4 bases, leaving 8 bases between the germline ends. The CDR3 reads CASSWGQNQPQHF. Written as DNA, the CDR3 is TGTGCCAGCAGCTGGGGTCAAAATCAGCCCCAGCATTTT. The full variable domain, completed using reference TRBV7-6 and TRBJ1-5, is GAGVSQSPRYKVTKRGQDVALRCDPISGHVSLYWYRQALGQGPEFLTYFNYEAQQDKSGLPNDRFSAERPEGSISTLTIQRTEQRDSAMYRCASSWGQNQPQHFGDGTRLSIL.

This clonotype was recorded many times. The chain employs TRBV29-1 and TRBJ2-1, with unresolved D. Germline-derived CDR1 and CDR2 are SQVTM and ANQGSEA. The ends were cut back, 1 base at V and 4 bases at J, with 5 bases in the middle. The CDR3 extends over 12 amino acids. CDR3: CSVEARYNEQFF. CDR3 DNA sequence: TGCAGCGTTGAAGCCCGTTACAATGAGCAGTTCTTC.

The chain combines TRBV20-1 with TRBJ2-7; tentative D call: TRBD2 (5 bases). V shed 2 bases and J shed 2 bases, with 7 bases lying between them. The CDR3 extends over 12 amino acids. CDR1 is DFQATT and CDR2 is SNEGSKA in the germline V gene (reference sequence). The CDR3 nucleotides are TGCAGTGCTAGACGGGAAGCCTACGAGCAGTACTTC. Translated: CSARREAYEQYF.

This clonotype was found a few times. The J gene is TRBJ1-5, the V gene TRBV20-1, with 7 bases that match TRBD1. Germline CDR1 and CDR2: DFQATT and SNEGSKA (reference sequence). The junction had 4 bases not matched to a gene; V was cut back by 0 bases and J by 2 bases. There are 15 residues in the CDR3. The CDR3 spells CSARDSGTGNQPQHF. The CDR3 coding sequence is TGCAGTGCTAGAGACTCCGGGACAGGCAATCAGCCCCAGCATTTT.

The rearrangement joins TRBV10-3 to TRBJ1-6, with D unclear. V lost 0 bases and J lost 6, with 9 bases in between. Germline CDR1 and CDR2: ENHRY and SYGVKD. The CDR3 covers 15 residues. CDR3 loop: CAISESGVSNSPLHF. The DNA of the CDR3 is TGTGCCATCAGTGAGTCCGGGGTCTCTAATTCACCCCTCCACTTT.

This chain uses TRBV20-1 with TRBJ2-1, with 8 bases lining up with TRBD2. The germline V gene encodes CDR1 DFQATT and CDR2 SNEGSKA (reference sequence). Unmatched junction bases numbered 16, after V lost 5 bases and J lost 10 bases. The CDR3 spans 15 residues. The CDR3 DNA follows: TGCAGTGCTCTCCGGACTAGCCCCGAGCTTGCCGAGCAGTTCTTC. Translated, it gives CSALRTSPELAEQFF.

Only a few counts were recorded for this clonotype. This chain's CDR3 is CSVYTPDSLRWTQYF. The CDR3 region has the DNA TGCAGCGTTTATACGCCGGACAGCCTAAGATGGACCCAGTACTTC. The chain employs TRBV29-1 and TRBJ2-5, with D possibly matching TRBD1 (6 bases). V dropped 5 bases and J dropped 7 bases, with 23 bases sitting between them. The CDR3 is made up of 15 amino acids. Germline loops: CDR1 SQVTM, CDR2 ANQGSEA.

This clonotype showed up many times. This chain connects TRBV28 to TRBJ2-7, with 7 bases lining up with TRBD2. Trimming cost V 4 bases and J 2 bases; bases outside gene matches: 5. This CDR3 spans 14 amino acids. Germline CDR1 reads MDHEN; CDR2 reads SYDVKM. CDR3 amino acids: CASSSPGLTYEQYF. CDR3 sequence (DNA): TGTGCCAGCAGTTCACCGGGACTAACCTACGAGCAGTACTTC.

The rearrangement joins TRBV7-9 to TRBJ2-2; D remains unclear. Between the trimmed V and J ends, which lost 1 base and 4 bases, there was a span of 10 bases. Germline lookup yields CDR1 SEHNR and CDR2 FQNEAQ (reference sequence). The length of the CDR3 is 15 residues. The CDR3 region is CASSLEGWTTGELFF. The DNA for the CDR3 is TGTGCCAGCAGCTTAGAAGGGTGGACCACCGGGGAGCTGTTTTTT.

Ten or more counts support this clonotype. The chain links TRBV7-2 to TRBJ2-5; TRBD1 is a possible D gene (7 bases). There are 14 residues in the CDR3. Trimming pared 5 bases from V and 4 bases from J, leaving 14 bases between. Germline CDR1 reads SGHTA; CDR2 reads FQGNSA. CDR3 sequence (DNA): TGTGCCAGCAGCGGGAGGACAGGCGGAGAGACCCAGTACTTC. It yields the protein CASSGRTGGETQYF.

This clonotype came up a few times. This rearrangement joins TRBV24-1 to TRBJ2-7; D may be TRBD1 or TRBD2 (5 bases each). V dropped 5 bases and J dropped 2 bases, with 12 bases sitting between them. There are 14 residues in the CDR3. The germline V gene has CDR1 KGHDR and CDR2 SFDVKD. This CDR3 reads CATSAGAMPYEQYF. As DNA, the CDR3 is TGTGCCACCAGTGCCGGGGCCATGCCCTACGAGCAGTACTTC.

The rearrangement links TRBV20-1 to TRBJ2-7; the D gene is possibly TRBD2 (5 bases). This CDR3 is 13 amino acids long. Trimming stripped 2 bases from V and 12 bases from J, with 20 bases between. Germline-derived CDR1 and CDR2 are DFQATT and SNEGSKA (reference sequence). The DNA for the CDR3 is TGCAGTGCTAGATCGGGCGAGAGGGTCCCCCGGTACTTC. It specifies CSARSGERVPRYF.

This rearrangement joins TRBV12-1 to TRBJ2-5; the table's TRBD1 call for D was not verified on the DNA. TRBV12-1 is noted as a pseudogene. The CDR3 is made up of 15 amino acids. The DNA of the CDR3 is TGTGCCAGCAGCTCCCAGACAGGGGCCCAAGAGACCCAGTACTTC. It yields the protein CASSSQTGAQETQYF.

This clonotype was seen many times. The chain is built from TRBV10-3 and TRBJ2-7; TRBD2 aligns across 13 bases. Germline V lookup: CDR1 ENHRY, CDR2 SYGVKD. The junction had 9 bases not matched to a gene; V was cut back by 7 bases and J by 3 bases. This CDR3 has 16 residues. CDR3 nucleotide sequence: TGTGCCATCATGGGGACTAGCGGGACGGAGAACTACGAGCAGTACTTC. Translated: CAIMGTSGTENYEQYF.

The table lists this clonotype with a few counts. The CDR3 sequence: CSVRGNTEAFF. In DNA form, the CDR3 reads TGCAGCGTTCGGGGTAACACTGAAGCTTTCTTT. The chain couples TRBV29-1 to TRBJ1-1, with D hard to call. The CDR3 contains 11 residues. V was clipped by 5 bases and J by 2 bases, with 6 bases between them. Germline V gene lookup returns CDR1 SQVTM and CDR2 ANQGSEA.

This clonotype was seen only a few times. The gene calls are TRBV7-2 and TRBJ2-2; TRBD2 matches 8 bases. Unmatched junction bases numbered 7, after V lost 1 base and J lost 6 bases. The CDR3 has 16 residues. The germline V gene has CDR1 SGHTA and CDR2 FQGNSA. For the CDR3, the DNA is TGTGCCAGCAGCTTAGAGCGGGGGTTTTTTGCCGGGGAGCTGTTTTTT. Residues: CASSLERGFFAGELFF.

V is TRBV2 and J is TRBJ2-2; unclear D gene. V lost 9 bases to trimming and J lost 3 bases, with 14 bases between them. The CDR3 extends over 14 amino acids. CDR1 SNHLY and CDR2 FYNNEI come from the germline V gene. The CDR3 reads CASSNWIYTGELFF. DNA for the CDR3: TGTGCCAGTAGCAATTGGATTTACACCGGGGAGCTGTTTTTT.

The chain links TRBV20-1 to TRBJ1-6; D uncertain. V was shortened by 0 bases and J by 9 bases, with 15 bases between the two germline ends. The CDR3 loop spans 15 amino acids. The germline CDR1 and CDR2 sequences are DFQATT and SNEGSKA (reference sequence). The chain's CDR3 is CSARDLLLPGSPLHF. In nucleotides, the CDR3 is TGCAGTGCTAGAGATTTACTCTTGCCAGGTTCACCCCTCCACTTT.

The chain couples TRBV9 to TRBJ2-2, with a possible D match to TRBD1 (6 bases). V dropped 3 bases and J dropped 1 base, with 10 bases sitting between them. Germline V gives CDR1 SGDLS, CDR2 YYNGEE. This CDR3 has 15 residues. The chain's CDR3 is CASSGKQGNTGELFF. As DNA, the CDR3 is TGTGCCAGCAGCGGGAAACAGGGGAACACCGGGGAGCTGTTTTTT.

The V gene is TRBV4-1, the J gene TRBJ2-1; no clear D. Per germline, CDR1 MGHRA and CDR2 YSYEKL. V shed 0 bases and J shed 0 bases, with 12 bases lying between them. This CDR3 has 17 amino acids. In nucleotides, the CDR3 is TGCGCCAGCAGCCAAGACGTTTGGGGAAGCTCCTACAATGAGCAGTTCTTC. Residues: CASSQDVWGSSYNEQFF.

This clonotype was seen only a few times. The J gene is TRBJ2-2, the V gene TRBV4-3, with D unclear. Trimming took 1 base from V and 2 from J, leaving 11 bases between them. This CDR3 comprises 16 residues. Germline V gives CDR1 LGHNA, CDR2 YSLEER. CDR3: CASSQAVGINTGELFF. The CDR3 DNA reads TGCGCCAGCAGCCAAGCGGTAGGGATTAACACCGGGGAGCTGTTTTTT.

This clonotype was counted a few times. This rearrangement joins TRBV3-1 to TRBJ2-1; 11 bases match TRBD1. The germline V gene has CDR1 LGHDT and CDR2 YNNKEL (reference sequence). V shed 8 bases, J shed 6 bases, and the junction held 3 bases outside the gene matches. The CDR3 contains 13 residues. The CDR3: CASRDRGINEQFF. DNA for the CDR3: TGTGCCAGCCGGGACAGGGGGATCAATGAGCAGTTCTTC.